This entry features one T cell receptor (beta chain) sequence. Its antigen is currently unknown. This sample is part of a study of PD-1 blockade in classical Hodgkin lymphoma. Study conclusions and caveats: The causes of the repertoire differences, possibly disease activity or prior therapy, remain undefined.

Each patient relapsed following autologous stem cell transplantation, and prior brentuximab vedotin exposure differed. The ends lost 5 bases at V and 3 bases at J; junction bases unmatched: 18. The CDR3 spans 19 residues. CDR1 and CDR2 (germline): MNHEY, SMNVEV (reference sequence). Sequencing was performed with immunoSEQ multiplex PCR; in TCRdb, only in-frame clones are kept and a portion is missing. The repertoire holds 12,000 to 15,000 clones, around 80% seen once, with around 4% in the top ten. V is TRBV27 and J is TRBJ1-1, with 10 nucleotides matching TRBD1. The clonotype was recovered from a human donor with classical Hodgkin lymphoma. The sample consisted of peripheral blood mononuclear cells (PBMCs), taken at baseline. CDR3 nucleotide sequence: TGTGCCAGCAGTGACAACCGGGACAGGGGTGAGGATCGCCACACTGAAGCTTTCTTT. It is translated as CASSDNRDRGEDRHTEAFF.